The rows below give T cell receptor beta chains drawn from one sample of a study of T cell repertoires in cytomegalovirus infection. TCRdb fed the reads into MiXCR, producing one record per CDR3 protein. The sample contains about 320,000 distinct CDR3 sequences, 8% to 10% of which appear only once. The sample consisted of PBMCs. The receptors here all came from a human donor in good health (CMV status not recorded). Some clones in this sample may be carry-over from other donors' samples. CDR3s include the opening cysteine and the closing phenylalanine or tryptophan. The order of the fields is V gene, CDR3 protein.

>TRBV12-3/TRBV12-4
CASSSVYGNQHQHF
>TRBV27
CASSLGHPTSEQYF
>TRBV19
CASSKNGGLKEAFF
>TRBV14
CASSLTAMKTQYF
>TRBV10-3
CAISEREHPSYEQYF
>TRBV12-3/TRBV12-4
CATRTSENTGELFF
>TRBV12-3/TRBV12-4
CASSFKGQDYGYTF
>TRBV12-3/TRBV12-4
CASRLDLRGWGNQPQHF
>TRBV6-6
CSSSYSSREKLFF
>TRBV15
CATSTSGGVQETQYF
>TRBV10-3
CAILRSGEGTDTQYF
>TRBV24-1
CATSRSSSYNEQFF
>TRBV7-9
CASSLSGRASNEQFF
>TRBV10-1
CASSETGLLDTQYF
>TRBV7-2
CASSFSETGSSPLHF
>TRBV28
CASSPGLRNEQYF
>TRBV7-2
CASSPPRGMNTEAFF
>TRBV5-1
CASSWDSDGEAFF